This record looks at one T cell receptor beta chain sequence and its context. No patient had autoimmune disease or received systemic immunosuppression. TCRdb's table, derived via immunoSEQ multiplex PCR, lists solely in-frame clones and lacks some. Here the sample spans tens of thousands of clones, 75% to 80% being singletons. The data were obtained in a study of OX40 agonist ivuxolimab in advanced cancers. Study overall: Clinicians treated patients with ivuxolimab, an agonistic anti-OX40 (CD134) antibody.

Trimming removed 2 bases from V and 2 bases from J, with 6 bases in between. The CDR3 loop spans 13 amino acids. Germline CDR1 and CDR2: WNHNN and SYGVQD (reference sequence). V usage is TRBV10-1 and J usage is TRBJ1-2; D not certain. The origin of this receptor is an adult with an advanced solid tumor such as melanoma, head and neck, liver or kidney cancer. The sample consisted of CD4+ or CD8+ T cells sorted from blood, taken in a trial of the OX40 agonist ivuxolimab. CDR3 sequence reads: CASSERQNYGYTF. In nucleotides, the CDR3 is TGCGCCAGCAGTGAGCGTCAAAACTATGGCTACACCTTC.